This T cell receptor (beta chain) came from a study of T cell responses to AZD1222 COVID-19 vaccine. Notes on the study in general: Only after the peak T cell response were repertoires sampled. In a largely white British group with more females than males, clonal diversity was possibly underestimated.

The CDR3 spans 15 residues. Germline V lookup: CDR1 LNHDA, CDR2 SQIVND (reference sequence). Trimming left V 5 bases short and J 5 bases short, with 13 bases between. As regards this clone: Its target is unknown.

TCRdb's copy holds only in-frame clones and misses some; the assay was immunoSEQ multiplex PCR. Of around 130,000 clones listed, 85% to 90% are singletons. The chain carries TRBV19 and TRBJ1-6; D gene uncertain. The sequence was collected from an adult who received the AZD1222 COVID-19 vaccine. The sample consisted of peripheral blood, taken 28 days after the second AZD1222 dose. As DNA, the CDR3 is TGTGCCAGTAGTCAAAGACCAGTGAATAATTCACCCCTCCACTTT. Residues: CASSQRPVNNSPLHF.